This T cell receptor (beta chain) is drawn from a study of regulatory T cells in long-lasting Graves disease. This clonotype was found many times. Germline lookup yields CDR1 SGHRS and CDR2 YFSETQ. CDR3 size: 15 residues. After removal of 7 bases from V and 4 bases from J, the junction contained 11 bases not matched to a gene. Both iRepertoire HTBI primers and Arm-PCR of CDR3 regions were used to build the TCR beta libraries. TCRdb re-called the multiplex PCR reads with MiXCR, one entry per CDR3 protein. The table records more than 400,000 distinct CDR3 sequences, approximately 16% of them present only once. The time point is: newly diagnosed GD, antithyroid drugs for less than 3 months. PBMC RNA served as the TCR library source. The same data also contributed to another study, on T cells in Graves' hyperthyroidism and ophthalmopathy.

The J gene is TRBJ2-7, the V gene TRBV5-1; 10 bases fit TRBD2. This specimen was peripheral blood mononuclear cells (PBMCs), taken at new diagnosis, from a patient treated with antithyroid drugs. The clonotype was recovered from a woman in her twenties or thirties with Graves disease. The CDR3 region has the DNA TGCGCCAGCTCGAATCTAGCGGGAGCGCTATACGAGCAGTACTTC. As protein: CASSNLAGALYEQYF.